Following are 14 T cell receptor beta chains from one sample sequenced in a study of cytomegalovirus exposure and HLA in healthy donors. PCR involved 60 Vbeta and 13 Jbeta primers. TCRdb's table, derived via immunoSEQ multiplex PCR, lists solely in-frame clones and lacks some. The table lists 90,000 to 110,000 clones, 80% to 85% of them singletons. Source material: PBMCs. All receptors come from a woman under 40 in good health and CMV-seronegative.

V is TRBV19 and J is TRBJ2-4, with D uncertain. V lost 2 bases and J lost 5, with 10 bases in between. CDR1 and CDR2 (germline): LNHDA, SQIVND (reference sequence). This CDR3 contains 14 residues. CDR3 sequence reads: CASSISARENIQYF. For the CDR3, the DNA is TGTGCCAGTAGTATATCTGCTCGGGAAAACATTCAGTACTTC.

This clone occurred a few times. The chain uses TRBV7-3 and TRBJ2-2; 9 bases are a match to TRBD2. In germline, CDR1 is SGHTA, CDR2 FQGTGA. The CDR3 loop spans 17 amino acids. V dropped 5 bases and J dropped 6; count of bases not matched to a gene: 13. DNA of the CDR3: TGTGCCAGCAGCCCTAACTGGCGGCGGGAGGGTGCCGGGGAGCTGTTTTTT. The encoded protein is CASSPNWRREGAGELFF.

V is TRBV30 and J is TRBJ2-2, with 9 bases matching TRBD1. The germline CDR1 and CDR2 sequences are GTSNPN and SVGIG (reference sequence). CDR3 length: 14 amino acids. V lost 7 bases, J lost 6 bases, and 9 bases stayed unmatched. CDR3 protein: CALAGTGGSGELFF. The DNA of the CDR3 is TGTGCCTTGGCCGGCACAGGGGGCTCCGGGGAGCTGTTTTTT.

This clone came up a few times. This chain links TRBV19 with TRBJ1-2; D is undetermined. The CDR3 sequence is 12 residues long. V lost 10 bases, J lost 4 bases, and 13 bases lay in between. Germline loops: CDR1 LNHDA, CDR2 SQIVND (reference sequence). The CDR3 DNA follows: TGTGCCATCGACCGGGGTGGCTATGGCTACACCTTC. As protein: CAIDRGGYGYTF.

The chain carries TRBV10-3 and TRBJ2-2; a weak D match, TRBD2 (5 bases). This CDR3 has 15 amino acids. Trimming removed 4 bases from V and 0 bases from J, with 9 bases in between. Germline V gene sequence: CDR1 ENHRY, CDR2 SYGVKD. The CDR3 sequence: CAISVSGSNTGELFF. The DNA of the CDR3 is TGTGCCATCAGTGTGAGCGGATCGAACACCGGGGAGCTGTTTTTT.

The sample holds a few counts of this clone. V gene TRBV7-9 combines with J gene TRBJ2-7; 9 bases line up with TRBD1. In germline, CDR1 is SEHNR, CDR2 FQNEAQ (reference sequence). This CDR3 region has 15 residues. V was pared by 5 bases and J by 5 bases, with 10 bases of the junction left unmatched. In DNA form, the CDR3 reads TGTGCCAGCAGCCTAAGACAGGGGGGTCGTGACGAGCAGTACTTC. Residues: CASSLRQGGRDEQYF.

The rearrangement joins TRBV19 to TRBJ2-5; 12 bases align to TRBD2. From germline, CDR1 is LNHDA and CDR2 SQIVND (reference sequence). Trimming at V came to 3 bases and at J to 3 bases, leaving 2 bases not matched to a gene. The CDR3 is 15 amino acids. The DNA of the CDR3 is TGTGCCAGTAGTATGGCTAGCGGGAGGGAAGAGACCCAGTACTTC. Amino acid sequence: CASSMASGREETQYF.

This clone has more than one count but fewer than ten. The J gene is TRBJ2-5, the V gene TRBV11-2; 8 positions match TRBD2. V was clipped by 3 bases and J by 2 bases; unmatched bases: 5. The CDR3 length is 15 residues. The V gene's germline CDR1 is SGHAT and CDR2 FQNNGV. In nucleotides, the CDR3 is TGTGCCAGCAGCTTTTCTACTAGCGGACAAGAGACCCAGTACTTC. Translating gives CASSFSTSGQETQYF.

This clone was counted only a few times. The CDR3 protein is CASSKQGANEKLFF. The CDR3 bases are TGTGCCAGCAGTAAACAGGGGGCGAATGAAAAACTGTTTTTT. The V call is TRBV2, the J call TRBJ1-4; the match to TRBD1 covers 9 bases. V lost 5 bases and J lost 5; bases outside the gene matches: 3. The CDR3 runs 14 residues. Germline V gene lookup returns CDR1 SNHLY and CDR2 FYNNEI.

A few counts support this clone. As DNA, the CDR3 is TGTGCCAGCAGTGGACAGGGGGCAAAGGGCTACACCTTC. It specifies CASSGQGAKGYTF. The rearrangement links TRBV2 to TRBJ1-2, with 10 positions matching TRBD1. The V segment lost 4 bases and the J segment 8 bases; nucleotides outside the gene matches: 4. CDR1 and CDR2 (germline): SNHLY, FYNNEI. CDR3 length equals 13 residues. Full variable domain (outside the CDR3, taken from reference TRBV2 and TRBJ1-2): EPEVTQTPSHQVTQMGQEVILRCVPISNHLYFYWYRQILGQKVEFLVSFYNNEISEKSEIFDDQFSVERPDGSNFTLKIRSTKLEDSAMYFCASSGQGAKGYTFGSGTRLTVV.

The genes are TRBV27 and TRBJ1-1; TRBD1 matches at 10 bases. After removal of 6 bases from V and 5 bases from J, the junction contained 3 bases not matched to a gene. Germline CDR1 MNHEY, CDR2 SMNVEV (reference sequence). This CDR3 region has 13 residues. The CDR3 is CASRRTGGTEAFF. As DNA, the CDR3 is TGTGCCAGCAGGCGGACAGGGGGTACTGAAGCTTTCTTT.

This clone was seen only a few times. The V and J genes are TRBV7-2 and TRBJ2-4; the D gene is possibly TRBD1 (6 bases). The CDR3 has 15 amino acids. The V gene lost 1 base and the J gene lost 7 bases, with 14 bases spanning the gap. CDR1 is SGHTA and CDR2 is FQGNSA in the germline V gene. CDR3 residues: CASSLDGRGVNIQYF. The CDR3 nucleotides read TGTGCCAGCAGCTTAGACGGCAGGGGTGTCAACATTCAGTACTTC.

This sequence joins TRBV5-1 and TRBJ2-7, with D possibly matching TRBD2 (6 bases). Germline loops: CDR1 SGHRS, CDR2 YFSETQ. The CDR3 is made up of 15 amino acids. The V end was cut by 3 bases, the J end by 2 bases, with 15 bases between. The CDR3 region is CASSWGEGDAYEQYF. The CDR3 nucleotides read TGCGCCAGCAGCTGGGGGGAAGGGGACGCCTACGAGCAGTACTTC. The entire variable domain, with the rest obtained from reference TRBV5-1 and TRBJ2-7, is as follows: KAGVTQTPRYLIKTRGQQVTLSCSPISGHRSVSWYQQTPGQGLQFLFEYFSETQRNKGNFPGRFSGRQFSNSRSEMNVSTLELGDSALYLCASSWGEGDAYEQYFGPGTRLTVT.

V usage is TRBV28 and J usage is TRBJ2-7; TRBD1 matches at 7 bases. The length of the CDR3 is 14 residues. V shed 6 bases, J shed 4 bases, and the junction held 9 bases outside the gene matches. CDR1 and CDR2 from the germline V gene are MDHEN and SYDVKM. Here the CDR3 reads CASRPGTDPYEQYF. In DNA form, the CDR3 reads TGTGCCAGCAGGCCTGGGACAGACCCTTACGAGCAGTACTTC.